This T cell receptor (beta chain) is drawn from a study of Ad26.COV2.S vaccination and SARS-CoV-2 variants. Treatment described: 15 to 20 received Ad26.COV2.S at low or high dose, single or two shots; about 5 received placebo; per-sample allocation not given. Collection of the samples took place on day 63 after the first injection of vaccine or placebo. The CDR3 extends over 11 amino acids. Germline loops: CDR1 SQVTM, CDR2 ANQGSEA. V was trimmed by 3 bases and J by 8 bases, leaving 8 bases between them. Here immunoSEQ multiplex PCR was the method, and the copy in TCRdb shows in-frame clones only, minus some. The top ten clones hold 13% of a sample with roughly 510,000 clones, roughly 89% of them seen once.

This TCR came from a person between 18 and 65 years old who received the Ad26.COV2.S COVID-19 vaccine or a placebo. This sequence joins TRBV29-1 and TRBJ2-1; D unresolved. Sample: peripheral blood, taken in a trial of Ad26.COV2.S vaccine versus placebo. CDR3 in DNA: TGCAGCGTTGATTGGGAATATGAGCAGTTCTTC. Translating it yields CSVDWEYEQFF.